Included here is one TCR beta chain sequence, with context. This specimen belongs to a study of blood T cell repertoires in COVID-19. How the authors handled the data: Amplification from reference gene primers served as the basis for estimated nucleated cell counts. The table came from immunoSEQ multiplex PCR; TCRdb's copy has only in-frame clones and leaves some out. V and J calls and clone size come straight from that table; D and trimming were deduced from the DNA. The sample carries 100,000 to 120,000 clones, approximately 84% recorded once. The CDR3 loop spans 15 amino acids. The V segment lost 4 bases and the J segment 4 bases; nucleotides outside the gene matches: 5. CDR1 and CDR2 from the germline V gene are KGHDR and SFDVKD.

The V and J genes are TRBV24-1 and TRBJ2-5, with 10 positions matching TRBD1. The TCR was taken from a man in his fifties with acute or convalescent COVID-19. The specimen sequenced was peripheral blood. The CDR3 region is CATSEGGQGLETQYF. The CDR3 DNA sequence: TGTGCCACCAGTGAGGGGGGACAGGGGTTAGAGACCCAGTACTTC.